The rows below give T cell receptor beta chains drawn from one sample of a study of blood T cell repertoires in COVID-19. Using immunoSEQ multiplex PCR, the repertoire was profiled, and TCRdb retains in-frame clones only, with some absent. Among hundreds of thousands of clones listed, approximately 90% were seen once. Sample: PBMCs or T cells enriched from blood (not recorded which). These receptors all stem from a woman younger than 35 who had recovered from COVID-19. Both conserved end residues are part of each CDR3. The order of the fields is clone size, CDR3 length, D gene, J gene, V gene, CDR3 DNA, CDR3 protein. A D gene is named only where the DNA matches it firmly. Where a row states a size, it is once, few, many or the class of an expanded clone; other rows omit it.

>NA|17|TRBD2|TRBJ2-1|TRBV9
TGTGCCAGCAGCCTCGACTCCCCGGCGGGAGGGTTGGATGAGCAGTTCTTC
CASSLDSPAGGLDEQFF
>once|15|TRBD2|TRBJ2-5|TRBV9
TGTGCCAGCAGCTACAGCGGGGGCGGGGTCGAGACCCAGTACTTC
CASSYSGGGVETQYF
>NA|16|NA|TRBJ1-3|TRBV7-9
TGTGCCAGCAGGACTCTAGGAGGTCACTCTGGAAACACCATATATTTT
CASRTLGGHSGNTIYF
>NA|15|TRBD2|TRBJ2-7|TRBV6-1
TGTGCCAGCAGTGAACTAGCGGGGGGCTCCTACGAGCAGTACTTC
CASSELAGGSYEQYF
>NA|13|NA|TRBJ2-1|TRBV5-1
TGCGCCAGCAGCGAAACAGGGTACAATGAGCAGTTCTTC
CASSETGYNEQFF
>NA|16|NA|TRBJ2-3|TRBV5-8
TGTGCCAGCAGCTTGGGTGAAGACATGACGACAGATACGCAGTATTTT
CASSLGEDMTTDTQYF
>NA|14|NA|TRBJ2-7|TRBV6-5
TGTGCCAGGGGCGGGGATGGTAGCTCCTACGAGCAGTACTTC
CARGGDGSSYEQYF
>NA|16|TRBD2|TRBJ2-1|TRBV29-1
TGCAGCGTTGAAGAGGGACTAGCGAACTCATACAATGAGCAGTTCTTC
CSVEEGLANSYNEQFF
>NA|18|TRBD2|TRBJ2-1|TRBV7-2
TGTGCCAGCAGCGCCACCGGGACTAGCGGGGGAGCCTACAATGAGCAGTTCTTC
CASSATGTSGGAYNEQFF
>NA|15|NA|TRBJ2-2|TRBV3-1/TRBV3-2
TGTGCCAGCAGCCGCGTGGAGGGCTGGGCCGGGGAGCTGTTTTTT
CASSRVEGWAGELFF
>NA|13|NA|TRBJ1-2|TRBV19
TGTGCCAGTAGTATGGGGGGAGCCTATGGCTACACCTTC
CASSMGGAYGYTF
>once|14|TRBD1|TRBJ1-2|TRBV2
TGTGCCGGATACAGGGGGCGCTGGTACTATGGCTACACCTTC
CAGYRGRWYYGYTF
>few|17|TRBD1|TRBJ1-3|TRBV5-6
TGTGCCAGCAGCTCCCAGAACACACGGGACAGGGTAAACACCATATATTTT
CASSSQNTRDRVNTIYF
>NA|14|TRBD1|TRBJ2-7|TRBV14
TGTGCCAGCAGCCAAGGACAGGGGCTCGGCGAGCAGTACTTC
CASSQGQGLGEQYF
>NA|14|TRBD2|TRBJ2-7|TRBV11-2
TGTGCCAGCAGCGACTCCGGGACTAACTACGAGCAGTACTTC
CASSDSGTNYEQYF
>NA|14|NA|TRBJ2-1|TRBV19
TGTGCCAGTAGTATAAGGGGTTCTTACAATGAGCAGTTCTTC
CASSIRGSYNEQFF
>once|14|TRBD2|TRBJ2-7|TRBV25-1
TGTGCCAGCAGTGAGGCTAGCGGGAGATACGAGCAGTACTTC
CASSEASGRYEQYF
>NA|18|TRBD1|TRBJ2-2|TRBV3-1/TRBV3-2
TGTGCCAGCAGCCAAGAGGACAGGGTTATTTTAGCATCCGGGGAGCTGTTTTTT
CASSQEDRVILASGELFF
>NA|15|NA|TRBJ2-1|TRBV28
TGTGCCAGCAGACTCAGCGTGAGCTCCTACAATGAGCAGTTCTTC
CASRLSVSSYNEQFF
>NA|14|NA|TRBJ1-2|TRBV4-2
TGTGCCAGCAGCCAAGCGGTGGGGCGCGAGGGCTACACCTTC
CASSQAVGREGYTF
>few|16|NA|TRBJ1-1|TRBV5-1
TGCGCCAGCAGCTTGGGGAGGGTACTTATGAACACTGAAGCTTTCTTT
CASSLGRVLMNTEAFF
>NA|15|TRBD1|TRBJ2-7|TRBV5-1
TGCGCCAGCAGCGATCCGACAGGGGGCGTCTACGAGCAGTACTTC
CASSDPTGGVYEQYF
>NA|15|TRBD2|TRBJ2-1|TRBV5-6
TGTGCCAGCTGGCTAGCGGAGAGCTCCTACAATGAGCAGTTCTTC
CASWLAESSYNEQFF
>NA|15|TRBD1|TRBJ2-7|TRBV14
TGTGCCAGCAGCCAAGAGTGGGACAGGGGACACGAGCAGTACTTC
CASSQEWDRGHEQYF
>NA|11|TRBD1|TRBJ2-1|TRBV28
TGTGCTATTCAGGGGGACAATGAGCAGTTCTTC
CAIQGDNEQFF
>NA|16|NA|TRBJ1-6|TRBV18
TGTGCCAGCTCACCCCGATCTCGGGTCCCTAATTCACCCCTCCACTTT
CASSPRSRVPNSPLHF
>NA|15|NA|TRBJ2-3|TRBV2
TGTGCCAGCACCAGTCCGGGACAAAGCACAGATACGCAGTATTTT
CASTSPGQSTDTQYF
>NA|13|NA|TRBJ1-1|TRBV6-5
TGTGCCAGCAGTACTACACGGAACACTGAAGCTTTCTTT
CASSTTRNTEAFF
>NA|14|TRBD1|TRBJ2-1|TRBV10-3
TGTGCCATCTGGGACAGGGGGCGTTACAATGAGCAGTTCTTC
CAIWDRGRYNEQFF
>NA|15|NA|TRBJ2-1|TRBV5-5
TGTGCCAGCAGCTTAGCGGATAGCTCCTACAATGAGCAGTTCTTC
CASSLADSSYNEQFF
>NA|16|NA|TRBJ1-1|TRBV7-8
TGTGCCAGCAGCTTAGAATCGTCGCGGCAGAACACTGAAGCTTTCTTT
CASSLESSRQNTEAFF
>NA|14|TRBD2|TRBJ2-7|TRBV29-1
TGCAGCGTGGGAGGGACCGGGGCCGCCTACGAGCAGTACTTC
CSVGGTGAAYEQYF
>NA|14|NA|TRBJ1-4|TRBV5-1
TGCGCCAGCAGCTTGGGGGCTACTAATGAAAAACTGTTTTTT
CASSLGATNEKLFF